Shown below are 5 T cell receptor beta chains from a single sample sequenced in a study of regulatory T cells in long-lasting Graves disease. The time point here: newly diagnosed GD, antithyroid drugs for less than 3 months. PBMCs provided the RNA from which the TCR library was made. The TCR beta library used iRepertoire HTBI primers with Arm-PCR amplification of CDR3. Each CDR3 protein gets one entry after TCRdb re-called the multiplex PCR reads with MiXCR. The data show 350,000 to 450,000 distinct CDR3 sequences, about 15% seen once. The data also belong to a second study, concerning T cells in Graves' hyperthyroidism and ophthalmopathy.

Material: peripheral blood mononuclear cells (PBMCs), obtained at new diagnosis, from a patient treated with antithyroid drugs. All receptors come from a woman in her 30s with Graves disease.

The table lists this clonotype with a few counts. The chain is built from TRBV12-3 or TRBV12-4 and TRBJ2-2; maybe TRBD2 (5 bases). With 8 bases removed from V and 3 bases from J, the gap between germline ends came to 13 bases. This CDR3 has 14 residues. CDR3 sequence reads: CASWGVEDTGELFF. DNA for the CDR3: TGTGCCAGCTGGGGAGTAGAGGACACCGGGGAGCTGTTTTTT.

There are a few counts of this clonotype. The rearrangement joins TRBV27 to TRBJ2-2, with D perhaps matching TRBD1 (6 bases). CDR1 MNHEY and CDR2 SMNVEV come from the germline V gene (reference sequence). Trimming removed 4 bases from V and 3 bases from J, with 30 bases in between. This CDR3 region has 21 residues. CDR3 amino acids: CASSSYPPGPYRAGDTGELFF. The CDR3, as DNA: TGTGCCAGCAGTTCATACCCCCCTGGCCCTTACAGGGCGGGTGACACCGGGGAGCTGTTTTTT.

The rearrangement uses TRBV9 and TRBJ2-1; 8 nucleotides line up with TRBD2. The junction had 9 bases not matched to a gene; V was cut back by 4 bases and J by 6 bases. Germline values: CDR1 SGDLS, CDR2 YYNGEE. The CDR3 covers 15 residues. For the CDR3, the DNA is TGTGCCAGCAGCATCGGACTAGCCAATGTCAATGAGCAGTTCTTC. Translated, it gives CASSIGLANVNEQFF.

This clonotype was counted at least ten times. The V gene is TRBV4-1, the J gene TRBJ1-1; 8 nucleotides match TRBD1. This CDR3 has 16 amino acids. Trimming cost V 4 bases and J 3 bases; bases outside gene matches: 10. Germline V gene sequence: CDR1 MGHRA, CDR2 YSYEKL. The CDR3 DNA reads TGCGCCAGCAGCCTTCAGACCCAGGGGGCGTACACTGAAGCTTTCTTT. Translating gives CASSLQTQGAYTEAFF.

A few counts support this clonotype. The chain links TRBV24-1 to TRBJ2-7, with a weak D call TRBD1 (6 bases). CDR1 is KGHDR, CDR2 SFDVKD, per germline. The CDR3 has 12 amino acids. V dropped 4 bases and J dropped 7 bases, with 10 bases sitting between them. CDR3 bases: TGTGCCACCAGTGAGTACACAGGGGAGCAGTACTTC. This translates into CATSEYTGEQYF.